This TCR beta chain emerged from a study of T cells in Graves' hyperthyroidism and ophthalmopathy. This clonotype was seen ten or more times. Its antigen is not identified. The germline CDR1 and CDR2 sequences are SNHLY and FYNNEI. The V end lost 4 bases, the J end lost 0 bases, and 7 bases lay between the germline ends. The CDR3 has 15 residues. Whole-study results and caveats: Through a model of 13 V-J features, ophthalmopathy was separated from stable hyperthyroidism.

Authors of the study amplified TCR beta CDR3 regions from RNA transcripts. First-round RT-PCR with HTBI primers amplified the TCR CDR3 region. TCRdb re-called the multiplex PCR reads with MiXCR, one entry per CDR3 protein. The table lists around 190,000 distinct CDR3 sequences, roughly a sixth of them singletons. J is TRBJ2-6 and V is TRBV2; D not resolved. The source material was blood. The clonotype comes from a woman aged 45-60 years with Graves' hyperthyroidism. As DNA, the CDR3 is TGTGCCAGCAGTGTTGGAAACTCTGGGGCCAACGTCCTGACTTTC. This encodes CASSVGNSGANVLTF.